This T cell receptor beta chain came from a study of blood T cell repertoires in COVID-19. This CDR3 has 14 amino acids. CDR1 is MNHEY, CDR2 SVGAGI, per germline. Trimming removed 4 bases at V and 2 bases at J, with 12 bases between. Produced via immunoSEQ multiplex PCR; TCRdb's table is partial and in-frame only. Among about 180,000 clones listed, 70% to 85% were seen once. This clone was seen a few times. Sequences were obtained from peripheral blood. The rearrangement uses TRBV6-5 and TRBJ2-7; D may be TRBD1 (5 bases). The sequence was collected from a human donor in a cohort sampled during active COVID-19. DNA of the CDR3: TGTGCCAGCAGTTGGGGCAGGGCGGCCTACGAGCAGTACTTC. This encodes CASSWGRAAYEQYF.